The table lists the clone carrying this TCR beta chain with many counts. TCRdb analysed the 5' RACE reads with MiXCR anew, one entry per CDR3 protein. This table holds 24,000 or so distinct CDR3 sequences, approximately 3.3% found once. Time point described: sample taken at primary tumor resection. TCRs were sequenced from unsorted whole RNA of tumor, nontumor lung or PBMC. The source of the sample is a study of spatial heterogeneity in lung cancer. Overall study: Detected beta-chain sequences consistently exceeded alpha-chain sequences.

Germline CDR1 is SNHLY and CDR2 is FYNNEI. The CDR3 sequence is 13 residues long. V gave up 9 bases and J gave up 3 bases, with 15 bases separating them. The sequence was obtained from a female donor with early-stage non-small cell lung cancer. This chain links TRBV2 with TRBJ2-7; no definite D call. Sequencing was performed on PBMCs, taken at surgery. CDR3: CASQHRSNYEQYF. The CDR3 DNA is TGTGCCAGTCAACACCGATCCAACTACGAGCAGTACTTC.